Presented here are 4 T cell receptor beta chains from one specimen sequenced in a study of T cell repertoires in cytomegalovirus infection. A single record per CDR3 protein comes from TCRdb applying MiXCR to the reads. The data show some 310,000 distinct CDR3 sequences, about 25% seen once. These TCRs' antigens remain unknown. The starting material was cultured PBMCs, obtained from culture after CMV antigen stimulation. Receptors originate from a human donor in good health (CMV status not recorded). Some clones in this sample may be carry-over from other donors' samples.

The rearrangement joins TRBV19 to TRBJ1-1; 8 bases line up with TRBD1. After removal of 6 bases from V and 10 bases from J, the junction contained 16 bases not matched to a gene. The CDR3 is 15 amino acids. The germline V gene has CDR1 LNHDA and CDR2 SQIVND (reference sequence). The CDR3 sequence is CASSSLGQGRYGAFF. CDR3 in DNA: TGTGCCAGTAGCAGCCTCGGACAGGGAAGGTACGGAGCTTTCTTT.

This clonotype showed up many times. The rearrangement uses TRBV14 and TRBJ2-5; D not resolved. V lost 2 bases, J lost 2 bases, and 9 bases lay in between. In germline, CDR1 is SGHDN, CDR2 FVKESK. The CDR3 length is 14 residues. Here the CDR3 DNA reads TGTGCCAGCAGCCAAACAAGGGATCAAGAGACCCAGTACTTC. Residues: CASSQTRDQETQYF.

V is TRBV18 and J is TRBJ1-4, with 7 bases identical to TRBD1. The CDR3 contains 14 residues. V lost 3 bases and J lost 8; bases outside the gene matches: 6. Germline CDR1 KGHSH, CDR2 LQKENI. The CDR3 DNA sequence: TGTGCCAGCTCACCTGACAGGGAGGGAGAAAAACTGTTTTTT. Residues: CASSPDREGEKLFF.

The table lists this clonotype with a count of one. This chain joins TRBV11-3 and TRBJ2-1, with a weak D call TRBD1 (6 bases). This CDR3 contains 16 residues. Germline CDR1 and CDR2: SGHNT and YENEEA. Trimming cost V 1 base and J 0 bases, with 10 bases left between them. CDR3 bases: TGTGCCAGCAGCTTAGGGGGGCTGTTCTCCTACAATGAGCAGTTCTTC. Its protein product is CASSLGGLFSYNEQFF.